This TCR beta chain was sequenced in a study of cytomegalovirus exposure and HLA in healthy donors. Whole-study findings and limits: The listing of 150 or so TCR beta chains classed them as cytomegalovirus-associated.

Primers: 60 Vbeta forward and 13 Jbeta reverse. TCRdb's copy holds only in-frame clones and misses some; the assay was immunoSEQ multiplex PCR. The data show under 130,000 clones, with 60% to 85% seen just once and roughly 4.9% held by the top ten. This clone was detected a few times. What it binds is not known. The CDR3 loop spans 15 amino acids. Looked up from germline, CDR1 is SGHAT and CDR2 is FQDESV (reference sequence). V trimming: 4 bases; J trimming: 5 bases; junction bases outside the gene matches: 9. The V call is TRBV11-1, the J call TRBJ2-7; TRBD1 agrees at 9 bases. Specimen: PBMCs. This TCR came from a female donor in good health and CMV-seropositive. The CDR3 spells CASSYSDRGGHEQYF. The CDR3 region has the DNA TGTGCCAGCAGCTACTCAGACAGGGGGGGGCACGAGCAGTACTTC.